This is a list of T cell receptor beta chains from one sample in a study of monozygotic twins with inflammatory bowel disease. No DNA is given; TCRdb re-called the 5' RACE reads and lists each CDR3 protein once. This sample contains about 210,000 distinct CDR3 sequences. Sequencing was performed on blood. These receptors came from a human donor with ulcerative colitis or Crohn's disease, or a healthy co-twin of an affected twin (not recorded which). Both conserved end residues are part of each CDR3. The order of the fields is V gene, J gene, CDR3 protein.

>TRBV12-3/TRBV12-4|TRBJ1-4
CASSLTGPNEKLFF
>TRBV7-9|TRBJ1-1
CASGTENTEAFF
>TRBV21-1|TRBJ1-5
CASSNQRDGDNQPQHF
>TRBV20-1|TRBJ2-6
CSASQEKYPGANVLTF
>TRBV6-1|TRBJ1-5
CASSDGTGRFNQPQHF
>TRBV10-1|TRBJ1-5
CASREVLHQPQHF
>TRBV3-1|TRBJ1-1
CASSQLDRGLRMDTEAFF
>TRBV6-1|TRBJ1-1
CASSEYSGTEAFF
>TRBV3-1|TRBJ1-2
CASSRVAQANYGYTF
>TRBV5-1|TRBJ2-5
CASSRYTQETQYF
>TRBV19|TRBJ1-4
CASTLVGANEKLFF
>TRBV5-1|TRBJ2-7
CASSLQGQGLGEQYF
>TRBV3-1|TRBJ1-1
CASSQGAGRLNTEAFF
>TRBV27|TRBJ1-5
CASSSGQGAGSHQPQHF
>TRBV6-1|TRBJ1-6
CASSPRDRDSPLHF
>TRBV7-2|TRBJ1-4
CASSLVFVATNEKLFF
>TRBV6-5|TRBJ1-1
CASSYTENTEAFF
>TRBV20-1|TRBJ2-7
CSARKPASSPLEQYF
>TRBV20-1|TRBJ2-5
CSASYPGPEGETQYF
>TRBV2|TRBJ2-2
CASSERITGAGELFF
>TRBV12-3/TRBV12-4|TRBJ2-1
CASSESSVYNEQFF
>TRBV20-1|TRBJ2-7
CSARDGHSYEQYF
>TRBV20-1|TRBJ2-3
CSAREQGANQYF
>TRBV9|TRBJ2-3
CASSVAPSGGDTQYF
>TRBV11-2|TRBJ2-7
CASSPPAVYLREQYF
>TRBV6-1|TRBJ1-3
CASGAAREFSGNTIYF
>TRBV3-1|TRBJ2-1
CASSQGGTSYNEQFF
>TRBV2|TRBJ1-1
CASSGRGLVTEAFF
>TRBV25-1|TRBJ2-5
CASSFSSVETQYF
>TRBV10-3|TRBJ1-6
CAISEWGGQNSPLHF
>TRBV4-2|TRBJ2-1
CASSQDRAGGRNEQFF
>TRBV4-1|TRBJ1-2
CASSQDERYGYTF
>TRBV5-1|TRBJ2-1
CASSLVSRHEQFF
>TRBV2|TRBJ2-7
CASRTQGTPYEQYF
>TRBV5-1|TRBJ1-1
CASKGDRNTEAFF
>TRBV19|TRBJ2-2
CASSITGLPTGELFF
>TRBV7-6|TRBJ2-7
CASSPEQGDEQYF
>TRBV3-1|TRBJ2-1
CASSPSASSNEQFF
>TRBV5-1|TRBJ1-1
CASSKVGGYDTEAFF
>TRBV5-1|TRBJ2-6
CASSFRSGANVLTF
>TRBV7-3|TRBJ2-5
CASSPRDSETQYF
>TRBV27|TRBJ1-2
CASRDTGTGGYGYTF
>TRBV5-6|TRBJ2-6
CASSPLDRGRPSGANVLTF
>TRBV5-1|TRBJ2-2
CASSWTGRSASGELFF
>TRBV5-1|TRBJ1-4
CASSLDGGRNEKLFF
>TRBV12-3/TRBV12-4|TRBJ1-1
CASSRETAEAFF
>TRBV20-1|TRBJ1-6
CSARESYGSPLHF
>TRBV5-6|TRBJ2-7
CASSLSSFDEQYF
>TRBV5-1|TRBJ2-1
CASSWGSLQVQTGNEQFF
>TRBV27|TRBJ2-1
CASSPSDLSYNEQFF
>TRBV27|TRBJ2-3
CASSLDYSTDTQYF